These T cell receptor beta chains were read from a single sample in a study of CXCR3-negative and CXCR3-positive naive CD8 T cells. After re-calling the 5' RACE reads, TCRdb lists one entry per CDR3 protein, DNA absent. The specimen's table records about 86,000 distinct CDR3 sequences. The specimen was naive CXCR3+ CD8+ T cells from blood. These receptors were collected from a human donor in good health. Some clones in this sample may be carry-over from other donors' samples. The CDR3 runs from the conserved cysteine through the conserved F or W.

V gene	J gene	CDR3 length	CDR3 protein
TRBV5-1	TRBJ2-1	12	CASSLEGEEQFF
TRBV3-1	TRBJ2-7	17	CASSQDPAGGPSYEQYF
TRBV11-1	TRBJ2-5	13	CASRHRGWETQYF
TRBV7-2	TRBJ1-2	17	CASSRNILVQAGYGYTF
TRBV29-1	TRBJ1-1	11	CSGLWGDAAFF
TRBV7-9	TRBJ2-1	13	CASSLHSYNEQFF
TRBV4-3	TRBJ1-2	14	CASSPGTVSYGYTF
TRBV29-1	TRBJ2-1	14	CSVDLAGGLDEQFF
TRBV11-2	TRBJ2-3	11	CASSLAGLSVF
TRBV5-1	TRBJ1-5	15	CASSLVRVSNQPQHF
TRBV7-9	TRBJ1-5	14	CASSASTGNQPQHF
TRBV19	TRBJ1-1	13	CASSILENTEAFF
TRBV28	TRBJ1-5	14	CASSFSSRRQPQHF
TRBV20-1	TRBJ2-1	16	CSATPGTSGGYNEQFF
TRBV7-8	TRBJ2-7	14	CASSSRDYPNEQYF
TRBV14	TRBJ2-5	15	CASSQDPREEETQYF